One sample yielded the 9 T cell receptor beta chains listed below, sequenced in a study of T cell repertoires in cytomegalovirus infection. TCRdb processed the reads anew with MiXCR; each CDR3 protein has one entry. This sample yields around 450,000 distinct CDR3 sequences, of which about a third are seen a single time; roughly 13% belongs to the top ten. Source material: PBMCs. The receptors stem from a human donor in good health (CMV status not recorded). Some clones in this sample may be carry-over from other donors' samples.

In the case of this clonotype: A read error may be the cause here, since a much bigger clone is one base away. V usage is TRBV12-3 or TRBV12-4 and J usage is TRBJ2-7; D is possibly TRBD2 (6 bases). The CDR3 is made up of 14 amino acids. The V gene lost 8 bases and the J gene lost 0 bases, with 14 bases spanning the gap. CDR3 DNA: TGTGCCAGCTGCGGGTCGGGAGTCTCCTACGAGCAGTACTTC. It yields the protein CASCGSGVSYEQYF.

The chain couples TRBV14 to TRBJ1-4; 7 bases align to TRBD1. After removal of 2 bases from V and 3 bases from J, the junction contained 6 bases not matched to a gene. Germline CDR1 and CDR2: SGHDN and FVKESK. The CDR3 is 16 amino acids. The CDR3 nucleotides are TGTGCCAGCAGCCAAAGTACCGGGACAGCTAATGAAAAACTGTTTTTT. Its protein is CASSQSTGTANEKLFF.

This chain uses TRBV5-4 with TRBJ2-7; maybe TRBD2 (6 bases). In germline, CDR1 is SGHNT, CDR2 YYREEE (reference sequence). The CDR3 runs to 16 residues. V was cut by 0 bases and J by 3 bases, with 16 bases left in between. CDR3 sequence reads: CASSLDFGGAYYEQYF. DNA for the CDR3: TGTGCCAGCAGCTTGGATTTCGGGGGAGCTTACTACGAGCAGTACTTC. Filled out from reference TRBV5-4 and TRBJ2-7, the complete variable domain reads ETGVTQSPTHLIKTRGQQVTLRCSSQSGHNTVSWYQQALGQGPQFIFQYYREEENGRGNFPPRFSGLQFPNYSSELNVNALELDDSALYLCASSLDFGGAYYEQYFGPGTRLTVT.

The chain joins TRBV5-1 to TRBJ1-1; 11 bases match TRBD1. The V segment lost 3 bases and the J segment 5 bases; nucleotides outside the gene matches: 6. Germline V lookup: CDR1 SGHRS, CDR2 YFSETQ. This CDR3 region has 15 residues. CDR3 bases: TGCGCCAGCAGCTCACCGGACAGGGGGCTGACTGAAGCTTTCTTT. It yields the protein CASSSPDRGLTEAFF.

The chain has TRBV11-1 and TRBJ2-7; 12 bases are a match to TRBD2. Germline V gene lookup returns CDR1 SGHAT and CDR2 FQDESV (reference sequence). The V segment lost 5 bases and the J segment 4 bases; nucleotides outside the gene matches: 6. This CDR3 has 15 amino acids. CDR3 DNA sequence: TGTGCCAGCAGCACACGGACTAGCGGGGTTTACGAGCAGTACTTC. This gives the protein CASSTRTSGVYEQYF. The full variable domain, in which reference TRBV11-1 and TRBJ2-7 provide the parts outside the CDR3, is EAEVAQSPRYKITEKSQAVAFWCDPISGHATLYWYRQILGQGPELLVQFQDESVVDDSQLPKDRFSAERLKGVDSTLKIQPAELGDSAMYLCASSTRTSGVYEQYFGPGTRLTVT.

The chain combines TRBV5-5 with TRBJ1-1; 8 positions match TRBD1. Germline V gene lookup returns CDR1 SGHKS and CDR2 YYEKEE (reference sequence). The V and J ends lost 4 bases and 0 bases, in that order; junction bases with no gene match: 2. This CDR3 comprises 14 residues. In nucleotides, the CDR3 is TGTGCCAGCAGCGAGGGACAGGTGAACACTGAAGCTTTCTTT. It translates to CASSEGQVNTEAFF.

The V gene is TRBV4-1, the J gene TRBJ2-3; D not certain. The CDR3 consists of 15 residues. From germline, CDR1 is MGHRA and CDR2 YSYEKL. Trimming took 5 bases from V and 0 from J, leaving 12 bases between them. CDR3 region: CASSNVEVSTDTQYF. CDR3 in DNA: TGCGCCAGCAGCAACGTTGAGGTTAGCACAGATACGCAGTATTTT.

In its sample, this clonotype was seen once. This chain uses TRBV28 with TRBJ2-7; D perhaps matches TRBD2 (5 bases). V gave up 4 bases and J gave up 6 bases, with 13 bases separating them. This CDR3 comprises 13 residues. Per germline, CDR1 MDHEN and CDR2 SYDVKM. CDR3 sequence: CASSSTEGAEQYF. The CDR3 bases are TGTGCCAGCAGTTCCACCGAGGGCGCCGAGCAGTACTTC.

There are a few counts of this clonotype. The chain couples TRBV3-1 to TRBJ1-2, with D unclear. Germline CDR1 LGHDT, CDR2 YNNKEL (reference sequence). With 4 bases removed from V and 7 bases from J, the gap between germline ends came to 16 bases. The CDR3 extends over 14 amino acids. CDR3 amino acids: CASSPSGLSVGYTF. The CDR3 bases are TGTGCCAGCAGCCCAAGTGGTTTGTCCGTTGGCTACACCTTC.